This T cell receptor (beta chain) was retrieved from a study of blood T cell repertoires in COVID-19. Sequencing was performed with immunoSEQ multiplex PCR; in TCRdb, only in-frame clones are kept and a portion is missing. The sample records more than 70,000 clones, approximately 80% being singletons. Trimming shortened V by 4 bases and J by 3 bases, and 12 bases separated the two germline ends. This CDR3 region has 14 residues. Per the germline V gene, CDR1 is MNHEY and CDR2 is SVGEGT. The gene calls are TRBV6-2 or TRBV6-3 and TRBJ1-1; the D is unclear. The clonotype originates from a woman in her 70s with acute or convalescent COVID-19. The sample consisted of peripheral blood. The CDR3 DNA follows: TGTGCCAGCAGTTTGCGGGAAGGCTACACTGAAGCTTTCTTT. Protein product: CASSLREGYTEAFF.